Below, 29 T cell receptor beta chains from the same sample are listed, as sequenced in a study of CD8+ T cells in alopecia areata. RNA extraction and reverse transcription yielded cDNA as sequencing template. The table came from immunoSEQ multiplex PCR; TCRdb's copy has only in-frame clones and leaves some out. Among about 210,000 clones, roughly two fifths were seen once, and the ten largest hold roughly 2.6%. Treatment specified: oral pan-JAK inhibitor, 5-10 mg twice daily. The starting material was CD4+ T cells sorted from blood, obtained at approximately week 36, from a patient treated with tofacitinib. The receptor set was obtained from a human donor with alopecia areata.

CDR3 sequence reads: CAWSHGQGPGGYTF. CDR3 nucleotide sequence: TGTGCCTGGAGTCATGGACAGGGACCGGGTGGCTACACCTTC. The chain has TRBV30 and TRBJ1-2, with TRBD1 matching over 8 bases. The CDR3 has 14 residues. CDR1 GTSNPN and CDR2 SVGIG come from the germline V gene (reference sequence). The junction had 9 bases not matched to a gene; V was cut back by 2 bases and J by 7 bases.

The rearrangement uses TRBV19 and TRBJ1-1, with 9 positions matching TRBD1. CDR1 is LNHDA, CDR2 SQIVND, per germline (reference sequence). The CDR3 spans 14 residues. Germline trimming cut 6 bases from V and 6 bases from J; bases unmatched to any gene: 8. CDR3 sequence: CASSPGTGIAEAFF. The CDR3 nucleotides are TGTGCCAGTAGCCCCGGGACAGGGATTGCTGAAGCTTTCTTT.

The table lists this clone with many counts. The V gene is TRBV4-2, the J gene TRBJ1-2, with 9 bases that match TRBD1. V dropped 2 bases and J dropped 5; count of bases not matched to a gene: 6. This CDR3 is built from 15 residues. The germline V gene has CDR1 LGHNA and CDR2 YNFKEQ. The CDR3 loop reads CASSQTDRGQYGYTF. The CDR3, as DNA: TGTGCCAGCAGCCAAACGGACAGGGGCCAGTATGGCTACACCTTC.

This clone was found once. V and J are TRBV9 and TRBJ2-3; D unresolved. Trimming stripped 4 bases from V and 6 bases from J, with 15 bases between. CDR1 and CDR2 (germline): SGDLS, YYNGEE. The CDR3 covers 14 residues. The CDR3 bases are TGTGCCAGCAGCCCCCCCCTCAGCTGGGATACGCAGTATTTT. Translation: CASSPPLSWDTQYF.

This clone showed up just a few times. CDR3 residues: CASSFTINYEQYF. The CDR3 nucleotides are TGTGCCAGCAGCTTTACTATCAACTACGAGCAGTACTTC. V is TRBV7-2 and J is TRBJ2-7; D gene ambiguous. Germline lookup yields CDR1 SGHTA and CDR2 FQGNSA. V lost 3 bases and J 3 bases, leaving 9 bases between the germline ends. CDR3 length: 13 amino acids. Variable domain in full (rest from reference TRBV7-2 and TRBJ2-7): GAGVSQSPSNKVTEKGKDVELRCDPISGHTALYWYRQSLGQGLEFLIYFQGNSAPDKSGLPSDRFSAERTGGSVSTLTIQRTQQEDSAVYLCASSFTINYEQYFGPGTRLTVT.

Many counts were recorded for this clone. The V and J genes are TRBV28 and TRBJ2-7; D call uncertain. Germline-derived CDR1 and CDR2 are MDHEN and SYDVKM. CDR3 length equals 12 residues. The V and J ends lost 2 bases and 2 bases respectively, with 4 bases between them. CDR3 DNA sequence: TGTGCCAGCAGTTTAGGGACCTACGAGCAGTACTTC. It encodes CASSLGTYEQYF.

The chain has TRBV5-1 and TRBJ2-7, with D possibly being TRBD1 (5 bases). The germline V gene encodes CDR1 SGHRS and CDR2 YFSETQ. The V gene lost 4 bases and the J gene lost 2 bases, with 13 bases spanning the gap. This CDR3 region has 14 residues. This CDR3 reads CASSVTGAAYEQYF. The CDR3 DNA reads as TGCGCCAGCAGCGTGACTGGGGCGGCCTACGAGCAGTACTTC.

The chain joins TRBV2 to TRBJ2-1; 14 bases align to TRBD2. The CDR3 has 15 amino acids. V lost 6 bases, J lost 7 bases, and 5 bases stayed unmatched. Germline V gives CDR1 SNHLY, CDR2 FYNNEI. CDR3 loop: CASSRRLAGGNEQFF. The DNA of the CDR3 is TGTGCCAGCAGCCGTAGACTAGCGGGAGGGAATGAGCAGTTCTTC.

This clone was seen only a few times. The junction shows a germline mismatch at one end, possibly a read error. The rearrangement uses TRBV7-7 and TRBJ2-5; D perhaps matches TRBD2 (5 bases). The CDR3 extends over 15 amino acids. Germline V CDR1 and CDR2: SSHAT, FNYEAQ (reference sequence). CDR3 protein: CASSFGVSGMETQYF. In DNA form, the CDR3 reads TGTGCTAGCAGCTTTGGGGTTTCCGGGATGGAGACCCAGTACTTC.

CDR3 DNA sequence: TGCAGCGTTGCGGGACAGGGGCACAATGAGCAGTTCTTC. Translating it yields CSVAGQGHNEQFF. This rearrangement joins TRBV29-1 to TRBJ2-1; the match to TRBD1 covers 10 bases. Losses at the gene ends were 4 bases for V and 5 bases for J; bases not matched to a gene: 2. Germline CDR1 is SQVTM and CDR2 is ANQGSEA. This CDR3 has 13 residues.

This clone came up a few times. The rearrangement joins TRBV28 to TRBJ2-3, with D hard to call. Germline assignment: CDR1 MDHEN and CDR2 SYDVKM. The ends were cut back, 5 bases at V and 1 base at J, with 10 bases in the middle. This CDR3 spans 14 amino acids. In DNA form, the CDR3 reads TGTGCCAGCAGTCCACTTGGGCGCACAGATACGCAGTATTTT. It specifies CASSPLGRTDTQYF.

This clone has just a few counts. V usage is TRBV2 and J usage is TRBJ2-5, with D unresolved. The V gene's germline CDR1 is SNHLY and CDR2 FYNNEI. The CDR3 is 12 residues long. With 8 bases removed from V and 1 base from J, the gap between germline ends came to 8 bases. Written as DNA, the CDR3 is TGTGCCAGCGTACGGACCCAAGAGACCCAGTACTTC. Protein: CASVRTQETQYF.

The sample holds a few counts of this clone. V usage is TRBV4-2 and J usage is TRBJ1-2; 7 bases map to TRBD1. CDR1 is LGHNA, CDR2 YNFKEQ, per germline. The CDR3 has 16 amino acids. V trimming: 0 bases; J trimming: 3 bases; junction bases outside the gene matches: 7. The CDR3 DNA sequence: TGTGCCAGCAGCCAAGAAAGAAAAGGGACAGACTATGGCTACACCTTC. Residues: CASSQERKGTDYGYTF.

The chain uses TRBV5-1 and TRBJ2-5; 7 positions match TRBD1. The trim removed 4 bases at V and 6 bases at J, leaving 9 bases unmatched. The length of the CDR3 is 14 residues. CDR1 SGHRS and CDR2 YFSETQ come from the germline V gene. CDR3 sequence: CASSPWDRVKTQYF. The CDR3 nucleotides read TGCGCCAGCAGCCCCTGGGACAGAGTCAAGACCCAGTACTTC.

This clone was counted ten times or more. The J gene is TRBJ2-7, the V gene TRBV29-1; possible D gene TRBD2, 6 bases. V was cut by 4 bases and J by 4 bases, with 17 bases left in between. CDR3 length: 14 residues. Germline CDR1 reads SQVTM; CDR2 reads ANQGSEA. The DNA for the CDR3 is TGCAGCGTTGCGGGAGCCTCTGGCCCTTACGAGCAGTACTTC. The encoded protein is CSVAGASGPYEQYF.

This clone occurred a few times. The V gene is TRBV27, the J gene TRBJ2-7; D call uncertain. Germline loops: CDR1 MNHEY, CDR2 SMNVEV (reference sequence). V was trimmed by 2 bases and J by 0 bases, leaving 5 bases between them. The CDR3 length is 13 residues. CDR3 loop: CASSLDPSYEQYF. The CDR3 DNA is TGTGCCAGCAGTTTAGATCCCTCCTACGAGCAGTACTTC.

The gene calls are TRBV28 and TRBJ2-7; 8 bases are a match to TRBD1. Germline-derived CDR1 and CDR2 are MDHEN and SYDVKM. This CDR3 is built from 13 residues. V trimming: 8 bases; J trimming: 4 bases; junction bases outside the gene matches: 7. CDR3 nucleotide sequence: TGTGCCAGCTTCGACAGGGGCCCATACGAGCAGTACTTC. Protein product: CASFDRGPYEQYF.

This sequence joins TRBV27 and TRBJ1-5, with D uncertain. The CDR3 totals 15 residues. From germline, CDR1 is MNHEY and CDR2 SMNVEV (reference sequence). V was trimmed by 0 bases and J by 6 bases, leaving 12 bases between them. CDR3 loop: CASSLSGGRGQPQHF. The CDR3 region has the DNA TGTGCCAGCAGTTTATCGGGAGGACGGGGTCAGCCCCAGCATTTT.

CDR3 loop: CASSLGGLWTEAFF. In DNA form, the CDR3 reads TGTGCCAGCAGCTTAGGGGGCCTCTGGACTGAAGCTTTCTTT. V usage is TRBV11-2 and J usage is TRBJ1-1; TRBD1 might be the D (5 bases). CDR3 size: 14 residues. From germline, CDR1 is SGHAT and CDR2 FQNNGV. V was shortened by 1 base and J by 5 bases, with 11 bases between the two germline ends.

V is TRBV28 and J is TRBJ2-3; D may be TRBD1 (5 bases). The germline V and J ends were trimmed by 5 bases and 2 bases, with 11 bases remaining between them. From germline, CDR1 is MDHEN and CDR2 SYDVKM. This CDR3 region has 14 residues. In DNA, the CDR3 is TGTGCCAGCAGTGTACAGGACCCCACAGATACGCAGTATTTT. Amino acids: CASSVQDPTDTQYF.

CDR3 amino acids: CASSSRRETQYF. The DNA of the CDR3 is TGCGCCAGCAGCTCCCGTCGAGAGACCCAGTACTTC. The chain recombines TRBV5-1 with TRBJ2-5; no clear D. V lost 3 bases and J lost 4, with 7 bases in between. This CDR3 has 12 residues. CDR1 and CDR2 (germline): SGHRS, YFSETQ.

J is TRBJ2-3 and V is TRBV18, with TRBD2 matching 7 bases. Germline V CDR1 and CDR2: KGHSH, LQKENI. The V and J ends lost 2 bases and 4 bases, in that order; junction bases with no gene match: 6. There are 15 residues in the CDR3. In nucleotides, the CDR3 is TGTGCCAGCTCACCAGGGCGGGAGAGATCAGATACGCAGTATTTT. Protein product: CASSPGRERSDTQYF.

This chain connects TRBV29-1 to TRBJ1-1; D unclear. Germline V gene data show CDR1 as SQVTM and CDR2 as ANQGSEA. This CDR3 region has 9 residues. For the CDR3, the DNA is TGCACGCCCAGGACTGAAGCTTTCTTT. Translating it yields CTPRTEAFF.

This clone was counted a few times. The V gene is TRBV7-2, the J gene TRBJ2-7; weak D call: TRBD1 (6 bases). The V and J ends lost 4 bases and 2 bases respectively, with 6 bases between them. This CDR3 comprises 12 residues. Germline V CDR1 and CDR2: SGHTA, FQGNSA. In DNA, the CDR3 is TGTGCCAGCAGCTCAGGGGCCTACGAGCAGTACTTC. Protein product: CASSSGAYEQYF.

V usage is TRBV30 and J usage is TRBJ2-4; 7 positions agree with TRBD1. V lost 2 bases to trimming and J lost 1 base; unmatched junction nucleotides: 11. Per the germline V gene, CDR1 is GTSNPN and CDR2 is SVGIG (reference sequence). The CDR3 length is 17 residues. CDR3 coding DNA: TGTGCCTGGAGTACAGAAACAGGGGTGCGCGCCAAAAACATTCAGTACTTC. Translation gives CAWSTETGVRAKNIQYF.

This clone was detected a few times. The genes are TRBV29-1 and TRBJ2-4; D may correspond to TRBD1 or TRBD2 (7 bases each). V was pared by 6 bases and J by 3 bases, with 12 bases between. The CDR3 extends over 13 amino acids. The germline CDR1 and CDR2 sequences are SQVTM and ANQGSEA. CDR3 residues: CSVRGDSKNIQYF. Here the CDR3 DNA reads TGCAGCGTCCGGGGGGACAGCAAAAACATTCAGTACTTC.

The J gene is TRBJ2-4, the V gene TRBV2, with D tentatively TRBD1 or TRBD2 (5 bases each). The ends were cut back, 7 bases at V and 7 bases at J, with 20 bases in the middle. The CDR3 length is 15 residues. Germline CDR1 SNHLY, CDR2 FYNNEI. Here the CDR3 DNA reads TGTGCCAGCAAACTAGGTGGGGGATCAGGGAACATTCAGTACTTC. Its protein product is CASKLGGGSGNIQYF.

The rearrangement joins TRBV7-2 to TRBJ1-1; 7 bases match TRBD1. V lost 4 bases and J lost 2; bases outside the gene matches: 7. Germline-derived CDR1 and CDR2 are SGHTA and FQGNSA. The CDR3 covers 15 residues. Written as DNA, the CDR3 is TGTGCCAGCAGCTCGGGACAGCCCCAAAACACTGAAGCTTTCTTT. Its protein is CASSSGQPQNTEAFF. The full variable domain, its missing parts supplied by reference TRBV7-2 and TRBJ1-1, is GAGVSQSPSNKVTEKGKDVELRCDPISGHTALYWYRQSLGQGLEFLIYFQGNSAPDKSGLPSDRFSAERTGGSVSTLTIQRTQQEDSAVYLCASSSGQPQNTEAFFGQGTRLTVV.

V gene TRBV18 combines with J gene TRBJ1-1, with a weak D call TRBD1 (6 bases). V was pared by 8 bases and J by 4 bases, with 17 bases between. Germline CDR1 reads KGHSH; CDR2 reads LQKENI. The CDR3 loop spans 14 amino acids. For the CDR3, the DNA is TGTGCCAGCCTAACGACAGGCTACGGCACTGAAGCTTTCTTT. Protein product: CASLTTGYGTEAFF.